This T cell receptor (beta chain) is from a study of Graves' ophthalmopathy and Graves' hyperthyroidism (dated by TCRdb to 2016 to 2019). As for the study more broadly: Peripheral blood samples were taken at the time of initial diagnosis, before any treatment was given. The study used signatures of the TCR beta repertoire to tell Graves' ophthalmopathy apart from Graves' hyperthyroidism and to predict which patients would progress to ophthalmopathy. In total, approximately 130 blood samples were TCR-sequenced: under 45 ophthalmopathy, 75 hyperthyroidism and some 17 hyperthyroidism-to-ophthalmopathy patients. To explore V-J signatures that distinguish ophthalmopathy from hyperthyroidism, a discovery set of roughly 98 patients was enrolled, made up of around 40 with ophthalmopathy and some 56 with stable hyperthyroidism. The independent validation cohort included about 19 hyperthyroidism patients plus 17 patients who later progressed from hyperthyroidism to ophthalmopathy. T-cell repertoires of thyroid tissue and blood were compared in over 5 hyperthyroidism patients. After sampling, hyperthyroidism patients received methimazole starting at 30 mg daily, and ophthalmopathy patients received high-dose intravenous methylprednisolone. For training and testing, the 100 or so patients in the discovery cohort were randomly divided in a 7:3 ratio. Overall study outcomes, separate from this receptor: In validation, the model predicted ophthalmopathy progression with 70.59% sensitivity and about 73% specificity; some 13 predicted patients were CT-confirmed with GO in a median of approximately six months. In cross-validation, the 13-signature model distinguished ophthalmopathy from stable hyperthyroidism with 85% to 90% sensitivity and around 81% specificity, and in the test set the corresponding values were roughly 80% and 75%. Sample size was not predetermined statistically, and investigators were not blinded to group allocation. Most expanded thyroid clonotypes with frequency above 0.001 were also detected in blood, suggesting blood repertoires may reflect the thyroid immune response.

For repertoire sequencing, the TCR beta CDR3 regions were amplified from RNA transcripts. The first round of RT-PCR was done with HTBI primers and the Qiagen OneStep RT-PCR kit, and was followed by a second round of multiplex PCR, then size selection and purification. The libraries underwent paired-end sequencing with 100 bp reads on an Illumina HiSeq2000. The study's processing was this. SOAPnuke was used for read processing, and reads with adapters, uncalled bases, a mean Phred below 15, or no exact constant-primer or identifier match were discarded. COPE v1.2.5 was used to merge high-quality paired reads. Unique nucleotide sequences were defined as clonotypes and aligned to IMGT TRB V, D and J references using MiTCR v1.1. The analysis was limited to V-J combinations with a frequency above 0.0001, which together covered 99% to 99.2% of repertoires. For each V-J combination, a TCR clonal expansion and chaos score was defined as F50 clonal expansion divided by the chaos observed in the TCRdist matrix. Welch's t-statistics and random forest were used to reduce the features to about 14 V-J combinations, which were then used as input to a naive Bayes classifier. The similarity between thyroid and blood repertoires was quantified using the Morisita-Horn index. In TCRdb, the public reads were trimmed at Q25 with fastp and aligned with MiXCR, with productive beta chains retained. Rows are unified per CDR3 protein, each entry keeping the most common DNA and genes. The V and J calls were not made by the authors but by TCRdb's processing. This sample is represented by approximately 480,000 distinct CDR3 sequences; 13% to 15% of them were singletons. Of the sample, about a tenth is held by the ten largest clones.

Patients with ophthalmopathy had moderately to severely active disease, with a Clinical Activity Score of 3 or more, a NOSPECS grade of 4 or more, and a disease duration of less than 3 months. Patients with other autoimmune diseases, uncontrolled infections, pregnancy or lactation were excluded from the study. Clinical symptoms, serum thyroxine, TRAb, thyroid ultrasound and orbital computed tomography were used for diagnosis. Using Ficoll-Paque density gradient centrifugation, PBMCs were isolated from about 9.4 ml of fresh peripheral blood. Trizol reagent was used to extract the total RNA, and its quality was then checked on an Agilent 2100 Bioanalyzer. The CDR3 runs 16 residues from the cysteine to the phenylalanine. Kept here is only the CDR3 DNA, which spans 48 bases and is read in frame from base 1. For CDR1 and CDR2, the germline V gene lists MNHNS and SASEGT. Trimming removed 7 bases from V and 2 bases from J, leaving 21 bases between the germline ends.

There are a few counts of this clonotype. The antigen it recognizes is unknown. Base qualities were left out, and no much larger clone turns up one base away. The source of this sequence is a young woman with Graves' ophthalmopathy. Donor details come from another sample of the same person, matched by shared clones. The rearranged chain carries TRBV6-1 and TRBJ2-7, with the D call perhaps TRBD1 or TRBD2, as 7 bases match in each case. Material for sequencing was blood. CDR3 sequence: CASNPAAGGVPYEQYF. In nucleotide form, the sequence is TGTGCCAGCAATCCAGCAGCAGGGGGGGTTCCCTACGAGCAGTACTTC.